The present T cell receptor beta chain was sequenced within a study of CD4 and CD8 cells across lung adenocarcinoma regions. TCRdb ran MiXCR on the PCR reads and lists one entry per CDR3 protein. The table includes 15,000 to 20,000 distinct CDR3 sequences, around 50% detected once. Germline lookup yields CDR1 ENHRY and CDR2 SYGVKD. The CDR3 extends over 15 amino acids. The sequence was obtained from a male donor with lung adenocarcinoma. The CD4 and CD8 labels of this study may be unreliable. Sample: CD8+ T cells from the margin of a lung tumor. This sequence joins TRBV10-3 and TRBJ2-4; 7 bases are a match to TRBD1. The last part of the DNA fits TRBJ2-5 better; the J call may be wrong. CDR3 residues: CAGGLGGRDQETQYF. CDR3 nucleotides: TGTGCCGGGGGTTTAGGGGGCCGAGACCAAGAGACCCAGTACTTC.